This is a list of T cell receptor beta chains from one sample in a study of T cells in localized non-small cell lung cancer. The protocol was immunoSEQ multiplex PCR, while the TCRdb copy is restricted to in-frame clones and leaves out a portion. In the table there are about 28,000 clones, 80% to 90% of which are singletons. The material sequenced was peripheral blood, taken before any cancer treatment. These receptors were collected from a woman between 18 and 50 years old with stage I lung adenocarcinoma. Each CDR3 is given with its conserved first and last residue. The order of the fields is clone size, D gene, J gene, V gene, CDR3 DNA, CDR3 protein. The D gene is left open where the match is weak. Rows give clone size only sometimes, using once, few, many, or a class for an expanded clone.

>once|NA|TRBJ1-1|TRBV15
TGTGCCACCAGCAGCAGGACAGTCACTGAAGCTTTCTTT
CATSSRTVTEAFF
>NA|TRBD2|TRBJ2-1|TRBV7-9
TGTGCCAGCAGCCCCCCGGGACTAGAGTACAATGAGCAGTTCTTC
CASSPPGLEYNEQFF
>NA|TRBD2|TRBJ2-7|TRBV30
TGTGCCTGGGGACTAGCGGGAGGAGAGCAGTACTTC
CAWGLAGGEQYF
>NA|NA|TRBJ1-3|TRBV6-1
TGTGCCAGCAGTGAAAGAGAAGGGGACACTGGAAACACCATATATTTT
CASSEREGDTGNTIYF
>NA|NA|TRBJ2-7|TRBV5-1
TGCGCCAGCGGAGGGGGGGGCTCATACGAGCAGTACTTC
CASGGGGSYEQYF
>once|NA|TRBJ2-7|TRBV5-1
TGCGCCAGCAGCTCAGTGCCGAGGGGCTCCTACGAGCAGTACTTC
CASSSVPRGSYEQYF
>NA|TRBD1|TRBJ1-2|TRBV6-5
TGTGCCAGCAGTTACTCTAAGGGGGCTCATGGCTACACCTTC
CASSYSKGAHGYTF
>NA|NA|TRBJ1-2|TRBV2
TGTGCCAGCAGTGATTCGGCAGGCTATGGCTACACCTTC
CASSDSAGYGYTF
>NA|TRBD2|TRBJ2-7|TRBV7-2
TGTGCCAGCAGCCCCGAGGGGACTAGCGGGATCTACGAGCAGTACTTC
CASSPEGTSGIYEQYF
>NA|TRBD1|TRBJ1-2|TRBV7-9
TGTGCCAGCAGCCAGGACAGGGTAGGGGGCTACACCTTC
CASSQDRVGGYTF
>NA|NA|TRBJ2-7|TRBV19
TGTGCCAGTAGTATGCCCGGACCGTCCGACGAGCAGTACTTC
CASSMPGPSDEQYF
>NA|NA|TRBJ2-6|TRBV4-1
TGCGCCAGCAGCCACCAGGGATTCGCGGGGGCCAACGTCCTGACTTTC
CASSHQGFAGANVLTF
>NA|NA|TRBJ2-1|TRBV18
TGTGCCAGCTCACCACGGTCGGGAGTGGCCTACAATGAGCAGTTCTTC
CASSPRSGVAYNEQFF
>once|NA|TRBJ1-1|TRBV27
TGTGCCAGCAGTTTCTGGGCCGGGAACACTGAAGCTTTCTTT
CASSFWAGNTEAFF
>once|NA|TRBJ1-1|TRBV5-1
TGCGCCACCATGTCGATGACGAACACTGAAGCTTTCTTT
CATMSMTNTEAFF
>NA|TRBD2|TRBJ2-5|TRBV4-1
TGCGCCAGCAGCCAAGATCCCCCCGGAGTAGCGGGAGAGGGATTCCAAGAGACCCAGTACTTC
CASSQDPPGVAGEGFQETQYF
>NA|NA|TRBJ2-7|TRBV10-2
TGCGCCAGCAGTACCCCGGGACAGCGGGCTAACGAGCAGTACTTC
CASSTPGQRANEQYF
>NA|TRBD1|TRBJ2-7|TRBV6-5
TGTGCCAGCAGTTACCTTGGACAGGGGGTCCACGAGCAGTACTTC
CASSYLGQGVHEQYF
>few|NA|TRBJ1-5|TRBV6-1
TGTGCCAGCATGCCGGAGTACAATCAGCCCCAGCATTTT
CASMPEYNQPQHF
>NA|NA|TRBJ1-1|TRBV19
TGTGCCAGTAGTGAACAGGGAGGTGTGACTGAAGCTTTCTTT
CASSEQGGVTEAFF
>NA|TRBD2|TRBJ2-1|TRBV4-3
TGCGCCAGCAGCCAAGATCCAGCGGGAGCCAATGAGCAGTTCTTC
CASSQDPAGANEQFF
>NA|NA|TRBJ2-7|TRBV5-4
TGTGCCAGCAGCCTGACTGCCTCACACGAGCAGTACTTC
CASSLTASHEQYF
>NA|NA|TRBJ1-1|TRBV19
TGTGCCAGTAGACGGGGGATGGAAAGTGAAGCTTTCTTT
CASRRGMESEAFF
>NA|NA|TRBJ1-5|TRBV4-1
TGCGCCAGCAGCCAAGCAGCCCTTAATCAGCCCCAGCATTTT
CASSQAALNQPQHF
>NA|NA|TRBJ1-5|TRBV7-8
TGTGCCAGCAGCTTACAGGGTAATAGCAATCAGCCCCAGCATTTT
CASSLQGNSNQPQHF
>NA|TRBD1|TRBJ1-3|TRBV2
TGTGCCAGCAGCCCGGACAGGGATGACACCATATATTTT
CASSPDRDDTIYF
>NA|TRBD1|TRBJ1-2|TRBV28
TGTGCCAGCAGAGAGACAGGGTTAGGGTATGGCTACACCTTC
CASRETGLGYGYTF
>NA|NA|TRBJ1-3|TRBV19
TGTGCCAGTAGTATTGACGGGGGAGGTGGAAACACCATATATTTT
CASSIDGGGGNTIYF
>NA|NA|TRBJ2-3|TRBV15
TGTGCCACCAGGCTCAGCACGAATACGCAGTATTTT
CATRLSTNTQYF
>NA|TRBD1|TRBJ1-2|TRBV10-2
TGCGCCACCAGGGGGGCTGGCTACACCTTC
CATRGAGYTF
>NA|NA|TRBJ1-2|TRBV5-6
TGTGCCAGCAGCTTCGTGGACCGAGAGAGGGGACACTATGGCTACACCTTC
CASSFVDRERGHYGYTF
>NA|TRBD2|TRBJ2-1|TRBV19
TGTGCCAGTAGTACCCTAGCGGGGGGCAGGAGTGAGCAGTTCTTC
CASSTLAGGRSEQFF
>NA|NA|TRBJ2-2|TRBV19
TGTGCCAGTAGTATAGGGACACCCACCGGGGAGCTGTTTTTT
CASSIGTPTGELFF
>medium-sized|NA|TRBJ1-1|TRBV30
TGTGCCTGGAGTGTGAGCACGAACACTGAAGCTTTCTTT
CAWSVSTNTEAFF
>NA|NA|TRBJ2-3|TRBV30
TGTGCCTGGGAGGAGGGGGGGACAGATACGCAGTATTTT
CAWEEGGTDTQYF